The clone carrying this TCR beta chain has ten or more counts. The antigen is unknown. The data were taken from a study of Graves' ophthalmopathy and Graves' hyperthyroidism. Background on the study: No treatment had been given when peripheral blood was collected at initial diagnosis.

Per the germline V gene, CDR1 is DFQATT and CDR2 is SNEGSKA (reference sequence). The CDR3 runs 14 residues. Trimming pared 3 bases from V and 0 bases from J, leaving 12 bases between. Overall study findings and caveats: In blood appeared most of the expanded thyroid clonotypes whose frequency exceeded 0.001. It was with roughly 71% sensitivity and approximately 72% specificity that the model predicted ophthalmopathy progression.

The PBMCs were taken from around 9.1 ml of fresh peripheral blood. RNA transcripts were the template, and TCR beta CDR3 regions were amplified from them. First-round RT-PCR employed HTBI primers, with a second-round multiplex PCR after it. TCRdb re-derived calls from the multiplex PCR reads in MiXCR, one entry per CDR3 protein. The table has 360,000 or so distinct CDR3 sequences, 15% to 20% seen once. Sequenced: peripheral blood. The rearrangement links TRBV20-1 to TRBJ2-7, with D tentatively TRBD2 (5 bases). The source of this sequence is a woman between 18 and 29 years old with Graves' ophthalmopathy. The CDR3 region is CSASERILSYEQYF. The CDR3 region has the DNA TGCAGTGCTAGTGAGCGGATCCTCTCCTACGAGCAGTACTTC.